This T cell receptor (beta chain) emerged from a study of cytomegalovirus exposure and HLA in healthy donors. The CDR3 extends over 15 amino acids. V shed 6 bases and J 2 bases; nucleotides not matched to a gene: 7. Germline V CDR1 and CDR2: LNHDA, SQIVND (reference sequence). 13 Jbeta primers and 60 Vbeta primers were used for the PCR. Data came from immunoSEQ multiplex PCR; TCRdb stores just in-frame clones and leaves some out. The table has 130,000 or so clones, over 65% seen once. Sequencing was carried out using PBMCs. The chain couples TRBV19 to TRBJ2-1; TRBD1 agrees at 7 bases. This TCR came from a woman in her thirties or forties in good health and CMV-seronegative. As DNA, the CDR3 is TGTGCCAGTAGGCCCCCAGGGGGTCCCTACAATGAGCAGTTCTTC. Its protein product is CASRPPGGPYNEQFF.